This T cell receptor beta chain was captured by sequencing in a study of spatial heterogeneity in lung cancer. Study-wide background: Across the raw uncorrected reads, a unique TCR and UMI combination was observed, on average, more than ten times.

V was pared by 5 bases and J by 3 bases, with 4 bases of the junction left unmatched. CDR3 length: 13 residues. Study results and limitations: The study found that expanded intratumoral alpha and beta TCR counts tracked tumor mutation counts.

Each CDR3 protein is one row after TCRdb ran MiXCR on the 5' RACE reads. This sample has 6,000 or so distinct CDR3 sequences, with approximately 6.9% found just once. The sample holds a few counts of this clonotype. Its specificity is not known. Time point defined: sample taken at primary tumor resection. The receptor's source is a male donor with early-stage non-small cell lung cancer. The chain links TRBV12-3 or TRBV12-4 to TRBJ2-7; 7 nucleotides align to TRBD1. The source was lung tumor tissue, collected at surgery. CDR3 sequence reads: CASSVDRVYEQYF. The CDR3, as DNA: TGTGCCAGCAGTGTCGACAGGGTCTACGAGCAGTACTTC.